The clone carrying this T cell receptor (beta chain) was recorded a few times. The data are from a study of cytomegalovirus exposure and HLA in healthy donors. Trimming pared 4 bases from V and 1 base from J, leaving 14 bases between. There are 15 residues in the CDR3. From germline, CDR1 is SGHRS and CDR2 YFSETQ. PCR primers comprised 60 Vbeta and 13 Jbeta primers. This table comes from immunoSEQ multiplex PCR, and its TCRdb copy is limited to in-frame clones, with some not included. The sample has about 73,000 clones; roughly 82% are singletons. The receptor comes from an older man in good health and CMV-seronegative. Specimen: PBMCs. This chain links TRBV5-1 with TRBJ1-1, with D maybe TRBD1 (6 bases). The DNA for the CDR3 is TGCGCCAGCAGCGCGAGGACAGAATGGAACACTGAAGCTTTCTTT. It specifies CASSARTEWNTEAFF.